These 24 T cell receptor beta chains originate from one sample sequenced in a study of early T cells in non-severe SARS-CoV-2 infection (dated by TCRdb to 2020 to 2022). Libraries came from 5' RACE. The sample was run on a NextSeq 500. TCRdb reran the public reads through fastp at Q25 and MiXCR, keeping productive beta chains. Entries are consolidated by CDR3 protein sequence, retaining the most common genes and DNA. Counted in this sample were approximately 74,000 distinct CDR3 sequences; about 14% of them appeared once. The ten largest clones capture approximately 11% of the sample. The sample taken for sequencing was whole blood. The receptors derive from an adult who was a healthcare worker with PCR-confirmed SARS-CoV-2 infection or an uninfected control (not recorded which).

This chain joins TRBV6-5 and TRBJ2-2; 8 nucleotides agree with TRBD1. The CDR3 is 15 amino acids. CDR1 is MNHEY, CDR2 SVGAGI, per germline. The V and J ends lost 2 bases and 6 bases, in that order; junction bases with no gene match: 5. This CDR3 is CASSYQGQAAGELFF. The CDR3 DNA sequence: TGTGCCAGCAGTTACCAGGGACAGGCGGCCGGGGAGCTGTTTTTT.

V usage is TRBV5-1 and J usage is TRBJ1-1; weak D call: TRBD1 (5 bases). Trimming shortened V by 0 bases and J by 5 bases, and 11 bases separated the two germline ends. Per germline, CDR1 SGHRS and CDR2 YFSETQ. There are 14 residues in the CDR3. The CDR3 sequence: CASSLDSGGTEAFF. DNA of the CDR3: TGCGCCAGCAGCTTGGACAGTGGGGGAACTGAAGCTTTCTTT.

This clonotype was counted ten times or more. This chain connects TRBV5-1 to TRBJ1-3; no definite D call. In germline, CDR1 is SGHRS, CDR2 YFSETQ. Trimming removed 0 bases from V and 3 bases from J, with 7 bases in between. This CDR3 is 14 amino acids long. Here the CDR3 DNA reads TGCGCCAGCAGCTTGGCGGCGGGTGGAAACACCATATATTTT. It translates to CASSLAAGGNTIYF.

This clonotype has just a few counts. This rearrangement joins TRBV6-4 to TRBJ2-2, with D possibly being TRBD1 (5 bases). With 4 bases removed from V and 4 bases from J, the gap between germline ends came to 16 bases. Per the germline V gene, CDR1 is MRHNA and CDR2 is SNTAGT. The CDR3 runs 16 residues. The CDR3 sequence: CASSVLAGRTTGELFF. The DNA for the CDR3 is TGTGCCAGCAGTGTTCTGGCAGGGCGAACCACCGGGGAGCTGTTTTTT.

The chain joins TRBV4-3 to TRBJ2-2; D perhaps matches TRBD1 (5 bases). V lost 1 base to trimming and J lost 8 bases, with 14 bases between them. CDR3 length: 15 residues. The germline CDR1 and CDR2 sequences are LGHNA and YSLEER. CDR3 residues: CASSQGALQGGELFF. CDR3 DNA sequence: TGCGCCAGCAGCCAAGGTGCCCTGCAGGGTGGGGAGCTGTTTTTT.

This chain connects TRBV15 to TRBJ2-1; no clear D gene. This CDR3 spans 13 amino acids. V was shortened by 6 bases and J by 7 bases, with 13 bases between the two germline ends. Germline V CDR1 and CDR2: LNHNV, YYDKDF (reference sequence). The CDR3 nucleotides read TGTGCCACCAGGGGAATCAGTCCTAATGAGCAGTTCTTC. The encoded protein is CATRGISPNEQFF.

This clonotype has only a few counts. CDR3 nucleotides: TGTGCCAGCAGCGTAGGCACTTCCGGCGAGCAGTACTTC. Translation: CASSVGTSGEQYF. The chain links TRBV9 to TRBJ2-7; D is undetermined. From germline, CDR1 is SGDLS and CDR2 YYNGEE. Trimming took 0 bases from V and 6 from J, leaving 10 bases between them. CDR3 length: 13 amino acids.

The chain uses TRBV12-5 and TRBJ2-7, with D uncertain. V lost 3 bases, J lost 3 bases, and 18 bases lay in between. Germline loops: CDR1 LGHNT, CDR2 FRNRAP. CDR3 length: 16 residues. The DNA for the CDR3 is TGTGCTAGTGGTTTTCAAAGTGGCATCCCTTTCTACGAGCAGTACTTC. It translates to CASGFQSGIPFYEQYF.

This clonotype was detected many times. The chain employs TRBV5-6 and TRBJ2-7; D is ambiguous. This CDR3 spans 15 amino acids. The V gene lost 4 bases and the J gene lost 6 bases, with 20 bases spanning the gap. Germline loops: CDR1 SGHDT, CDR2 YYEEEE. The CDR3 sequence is CASSLELGPHSEQYF. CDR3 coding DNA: TGTGCCAGCAGCCTGGAGCTAGGACCCCATTCCGAGCAGTACTTC.

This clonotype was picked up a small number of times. The CDR3 reads CASSEASERELFF. The CDR3 region has the DNA TGTGCCAGCAGTGAAGCTAGCGAAAGGGAGCTGTTTTTT. This chain connects TRBV2 to TRBJ2-2; D perhaps matches TRBD2 (5 bases). Germline CDR1 reads SNHLY; CDR2 reads FYNNEI. The CDR3 totals 13 residues. V shed 0 bases and J shed 9 bases, with 8 bases lying between them. The entire variable domain, with the rest obtained from reference TRBV2 and TRBJ2-2, is as follows: EPEVTQTPSHQVTQMGQEVILRCVPISNHLYFYWYRQILGQKVEFLVSFYNNEISEKSEIFDDQFSVERPDGSNFTLKIRSTKLEDSAMYFCASSEASERELFFGEGSRLTVL.

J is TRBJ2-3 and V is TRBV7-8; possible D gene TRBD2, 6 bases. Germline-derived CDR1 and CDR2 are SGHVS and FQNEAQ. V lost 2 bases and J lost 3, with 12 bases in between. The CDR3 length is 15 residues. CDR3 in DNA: TGTGCCAGCAGCTTAATATCGAGCGGGACAGATACGCAGTATTTT. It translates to CASSLISSGTDTQYF.

CDR3 residues: CASSLGVQGAIYEQFF. CDR3 bases: TGTGCCAGCAGCTTAGGGGTACAGGGGGCCATCTATGAGCAGTTCTTC. This rearrangement joins TRBV7-2 to TRBJ2-1; 9 bases align to TRBD1. The CDR3 runs 16 residues. Germline CDR1 reads SGHTA; CDR2 reads FQGNSA. The V segment lost 1 base and the J segment 8 bases; nucleotides outside the gene matches: 9.

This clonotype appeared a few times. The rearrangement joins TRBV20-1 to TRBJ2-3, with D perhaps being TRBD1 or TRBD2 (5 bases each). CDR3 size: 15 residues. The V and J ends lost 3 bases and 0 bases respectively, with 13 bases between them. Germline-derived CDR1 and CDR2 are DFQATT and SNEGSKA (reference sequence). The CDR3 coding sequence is TGCAGTGCTAGGCGAGGGGCCGACAGCACAGATACGCAGTATTTT. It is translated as CSARRGADSTDTQYF.

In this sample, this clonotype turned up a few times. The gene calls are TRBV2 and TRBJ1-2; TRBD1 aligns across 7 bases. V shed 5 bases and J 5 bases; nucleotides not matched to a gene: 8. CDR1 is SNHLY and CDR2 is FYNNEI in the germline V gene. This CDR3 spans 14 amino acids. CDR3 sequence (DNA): TGTGCCAGCAGTCGACAGGGAGGAGAGTATGGCTACACCTTC. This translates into CASSRQGGEYGYTF.

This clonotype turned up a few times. The CDR3 loop is CASTAGRVGYTEAFF. CDR3 DNA: TGTGCCAGTACCGCAGGGCGAGTCGGGTACACTGAAGCTTTCTTT. The chain links TRBV19 to TRBJ1-1, with D perhaps TRBD1 (5 bases). The CDR3 length is 15 residues. Germline CDR1 and CDR2: LNHDA and SQIVND (reference sequence). The ends were cut back, 7 bases at V and 3 bases at J, with 18 bases in the middle.

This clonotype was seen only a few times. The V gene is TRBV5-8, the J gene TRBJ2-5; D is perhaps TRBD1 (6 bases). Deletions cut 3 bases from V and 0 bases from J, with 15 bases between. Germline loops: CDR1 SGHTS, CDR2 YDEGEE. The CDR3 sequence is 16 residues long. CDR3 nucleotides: TGTGCCAGCAGCTCGCGGACAGCGAAGTACCAAGAGACCCAGTACTTC. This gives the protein CASSSRTAKYQETQYF.

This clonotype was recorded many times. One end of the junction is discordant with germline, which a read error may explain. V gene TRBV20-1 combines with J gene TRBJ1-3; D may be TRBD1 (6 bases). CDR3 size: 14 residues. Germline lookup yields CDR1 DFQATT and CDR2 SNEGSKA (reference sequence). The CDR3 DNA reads TGCAGTGCCGCGACAGGAACTTCTGAAAACACCATATATTTT. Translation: CSAATGTSENTIYF.

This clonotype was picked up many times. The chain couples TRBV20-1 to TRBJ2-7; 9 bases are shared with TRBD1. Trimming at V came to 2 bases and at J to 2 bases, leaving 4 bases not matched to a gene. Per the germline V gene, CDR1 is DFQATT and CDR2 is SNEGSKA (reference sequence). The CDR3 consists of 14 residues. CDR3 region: CSARRTGETYEQYF. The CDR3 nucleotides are TGCAGTGCTAGAAGGACAGGGGAGACCTACGAGCAGTACTTC.

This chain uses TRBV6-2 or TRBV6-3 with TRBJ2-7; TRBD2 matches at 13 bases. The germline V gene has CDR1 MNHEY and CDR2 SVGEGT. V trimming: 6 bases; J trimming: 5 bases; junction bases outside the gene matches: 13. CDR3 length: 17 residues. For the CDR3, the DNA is TGTGCCAGCAGCACCGCCGTACTAGCGGGGGGGCCCCACGAGCAGTACTTC. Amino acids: CASSTAVLAGGPHEQYF.

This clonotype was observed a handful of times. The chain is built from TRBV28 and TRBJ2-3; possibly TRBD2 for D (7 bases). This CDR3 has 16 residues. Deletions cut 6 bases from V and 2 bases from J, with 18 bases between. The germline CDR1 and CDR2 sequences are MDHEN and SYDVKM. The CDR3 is CASRGPGGFNTDTQYF. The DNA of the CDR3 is TGTGCCAGCAGGGGCCCGGGGGGCTTTAACACAGATACGCAGTATTTT.

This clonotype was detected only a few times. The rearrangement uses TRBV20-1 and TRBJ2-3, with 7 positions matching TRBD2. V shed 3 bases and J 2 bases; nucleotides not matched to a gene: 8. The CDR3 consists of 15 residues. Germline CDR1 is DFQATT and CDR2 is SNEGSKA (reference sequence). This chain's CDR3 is CSASNAGEITDTQYF. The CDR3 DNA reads TGCAGTGCTAGTAATGCGGGGGAGATCACAGATACGCAGTATTTT.

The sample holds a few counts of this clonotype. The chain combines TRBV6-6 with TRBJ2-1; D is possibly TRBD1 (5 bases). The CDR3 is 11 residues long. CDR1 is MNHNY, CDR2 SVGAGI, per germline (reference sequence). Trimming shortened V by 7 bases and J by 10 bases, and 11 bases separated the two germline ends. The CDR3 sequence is CASTWGSEQFF. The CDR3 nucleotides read TGTGCCAGCACCTGGGGCAGCGAGCAGTTCTTC.

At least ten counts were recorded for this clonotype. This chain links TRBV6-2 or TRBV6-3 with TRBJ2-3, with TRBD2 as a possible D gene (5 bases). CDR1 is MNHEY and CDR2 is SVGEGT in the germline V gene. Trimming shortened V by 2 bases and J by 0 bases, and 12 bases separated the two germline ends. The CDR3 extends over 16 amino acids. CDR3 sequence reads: CASSYGRTSSTDTQYF. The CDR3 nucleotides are TGTGCCAGCAGTTACGGCAGGACTTCTAGCACAGATACGCAGTATTTT.

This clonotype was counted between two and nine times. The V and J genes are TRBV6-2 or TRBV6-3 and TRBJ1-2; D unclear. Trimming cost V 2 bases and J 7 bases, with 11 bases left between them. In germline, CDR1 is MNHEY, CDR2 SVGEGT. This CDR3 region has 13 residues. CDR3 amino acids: CASSYGDILGYTF. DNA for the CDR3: TGTGCCAGCAGTTACGGAGACATCCTTGGCTACACCTTC.